The next 24 T cell receptor beta chains were all read from a single sample in a study of blood T cell repertoires in COVID-19. Produced via immunoSEQ multiplex PCR; TCRdb's table is partial and in-frame only. Among 120,000 to 150,000 clones listed, 80% to 90% were seen once. Specimen: peripheral blood. The receptors come from a man aged 18 to 30 with COVID-19, enrolled during active disease.

This rearrangement joins TRBV6-5 to TRBJ1-1; 7 bases agree with TRBD1. Germline lookup yields CDR1 MNHEY and CDR2 SVGAGI. The CDR3 spans 13 residues. The V segment lost 0 bases and the J segment 5 bases; nucleotides outside the gene matches: 0. The CDR3 loop reads CASSYSQGTEAFF. The DNA for the CDR3 is TGTGCCAGCAGTTACTCACAGGGGACTGAAGCTTTCTTT.

This chain links TRBV5-1 with TRBJ1-6; 8 bases are shared with TRBD1. V was clipped by 0 bases and J by 10 bases; unmatched bases: 6. Germline CDR1 and CDR2: SGHRS and YFSETQ. This CDR3 is 15 amino acids long. For the CDR3, the DNA is TGCGCCAGCAGCTTGGAGTGGACAGGGAGCTCACCCCTCCACTTT. As protein: CASSLEWTGSSPLHF.

The genes are TRBV18 and TRBJ2-7; D perhaps matches TRBD1 (5 bases). Deletions cut 8 bases from V and 3 bases from J, with 11 bases between. In germline, CDR1 is KGHSH, CDR2 LQKENI. The CDR3 runs 12 residues. CDR3: CASGAGHYEQYF. The CDR3 DNA follows: TGTGCCAGCGGGGCCGGGCACTACGAGCAGTACTTC. Drawing the rest from reference TRBV18 and TRBJ2-7, the complete variable domain is NAGVMQNPRHLVRRRGQEARLRCSPMKGHSHVYWYRQLPEEGLKFMVYLQKENIIDESGMPKERFSAEFPKEGPSILRIQQVVRGDSAAYFCASGAGHYEQYFGPGTRLTVT.

CDR3 residues: CATSDQTATGSYEQYF. The CDR3 nucleotides are TGTGCCACCAGTGATCAAACTGCGACAGGCTCCTACGAGCAGTACTTC. The chain recombines TRBV24-1 with TRBJ2-7; possibly TRBD1 for D (6 bases). CDR1 is KGHDR and CDR2 is SFDVKD in the germline V gene. With 3 bases removed from V and 0 bases from J, the gap between germline ends came to 14 bases. This CDR3 has 16 amino acids.

Note on this clone: An end of the junction does not agree with germline; a read error may underlie this. This chain's CDR3 is CASSQGPQGEDF. The CDR3 bases are TGTGCCAGCAGCCAAGGCCCACAGGGGGAAGACTTC. The genes are TRBV3-1 (or the pseudogene TRBV3-2) and TRBJ2-7; 8 positions match TRBD1. Germline CDR1 reads LGHDT; CDR2 reads YNNKEL (reference sequence). The CDR3 is 12 amino acids.

The chain couples TRBV29-1 to TRBJ1-1, with TRBD1 matching 7 bases. The CDR3 has 15 residues. After removal of 6 bases from V and 1 base from J, the junction contained 11 bases not matched to a gene. Per germline, CDR1 SQVTM and CDR2 ANQGSEA. CDR3 DNA sequence: TGCAGCGTGGGGACAGTCCTTAGCAAGAACACTGAAGCTTTCTTT. Its protein product is CSVGTVLSKNTEAFF.

This chain connects TRBV29-1 to TRBJ2-7, with D possibly matching TRBD2 (5 bases). The germline gives CDR1 SQVTM, CDR2 ANQGSEA. The CDR3 contains 11 residues. The ends were cut back, 4 bases at V and 7 bases at J, with 11 bases in the middle. The CDR3 spells CSVVLGEEQYF. The CDR3, as DNA: TGCAGCGTTGTACTAGGTGAAGAGCAGTACTTC.

In DNA, the CDR3 is TGTGCCAGCAGCTTGCAGTCAGGGCGAGGAGAGACCCAGTACTTC. This gives the protein CASSLQSGRGETQYF. The chain joins TRBV5-4 to TRBJ2-5; TRBD1 is a possible D gene (5 bases). Germline V CDR1 and CDR2: SGHNT, YYREEE (reference sequence). The ends were cut back, 1 base at V and 4 bases at J, with 14 bases in the middle. The CDR3 contains 15 residues.

This clone was observed a single time. The DNA of the CDR3 is TGTGCCAGCAGCCAAACAGGGAATGAGCAGTTCTTC. Protein sequence: CASSQTGNEQFF. This chain connects TRBV28 to TRBJ2-1, with a possible D match to TRBD1 (6 bases). With 6 bases removed from V and 7 bases from J, the gap between germline ends came to 10 bases. The CDR3 is made up of 12 amino acids. Per the germline V gene, CDR1 is MDHEN and CDR2 is SYDVKM.

This clone was counted once. The DNA is omitted, as the CDR3 cannot be located on it reliably, and the CDR3 follows TCRdb's listing. CDR3 residues: CASILGAGATYNEQFF. This chain links TRBV11-2 with TRBJ2-1; the D call of TRBD2 is as the table states it, not checked on the DNA. In germline, CDR1 is SGHAT, CDR2 FQNNGV. The CDR3 adds up to 16 amino acids, both ends counted.

The chain couples TRBV5-1 to TRBJ1-1; D gene unclear. Trimming took off 4 bases at V and 7 bases at J, with 11 bases between the two ends. This CDR3 is built from 12 residues. The germline V gene has CDR1 SGHRS and CDR2 YFSETQ. CDR3 DNA: TGCGCCAGCAGCCCCCTGGGCTATGAAGCTTTCTTT. Amino acid sequence: CASSPLGYEAFF.

V and J are TRBV7-7 and TRBJ2-2; TRBD1 might be the D (6 bases). Trimming took off 7 bases at V and 7 bases at J, with 13 bases between the two ends. Germline CDR1 is SSHAT and CDR2 is FNYEAQ (reference sequence). This CDR3 spans 13 amino acids. CDR3 loop: CASTHRAGGELFF. DNA of the CDR3: TGTGCCAGCACCCACAGGGCGGGCGGGGAGCTGTTTTTT.

A few counts support this clone. This sequence joins TRBV6-5 and TRBJ1-6, with a possible D match to TRBD1 (6 bases). The length of the CDR3 is 14 residues. Germline values: CDR1 MNHEY, CDR2 SVGAGI. Trimming removed 3 bases from V and 8 bases from J, with 11 bases in between. The CDR3 coding sequence is TGTGCCAGCAGTTATAGACAGGCGGATTCACCCCTCCACTTT. This codes for CASSYRQADSPLHF.

The chain joins TRBV18 to TRBJ1-5, with 7 bases that match TRBD1. CDR1 and CDR2 from the germline V gene are KGHSH and LQKENI. The CDR3 is 15 residues long. V lost 5 bases to trimming and J lost 6 bases; unmatched junction nucleotides: 10. The DNA of the CDR3 is TGTGCCAGCTCAGGACTCACAGGGGCAGGTCAGCCCCAGCATTTT. It is translated as CASSGLTGAGQPQHF.

The chain carries TRBV27 and TRBJ1-1, with D perhaps TRBD1 (5 bases). CDR3 size: 11 residues. V was shortened by 6 bases and J by 5 bases, with 7 bases between the two germline ends. CDR1 and CDR2 from the germline V gene are MNHEY and SMNVEV (reference sequence). The CDR3 DNA reads TGTGCCAGCAGCGGGGGGACTGAAGCTTTCTTT. Protein sequence: CASSGGTEAFF.

The chain combines TRBV24-1 with TRBJ2-1; perhaps TRBD1 as D (6 bases). With 4 bases removed from V and 4 bases from J, the gap between germline ends came to 13 bases. The CDR3 is made up of 15 amino acids. Per germline, CDR1 KGHDR and CDR2 SFDVKD. In DNA form, the CDR3 reads TGTGCCACCAGTGACCCGGGACAAGGGTACAATGAGCAGTTCTTC. Translation gives CATSDPGQGYNEQFF.

A note on this clone: The junction departs from germline at one end; a sequencing error may be responsible. This chain uses TRBV7-7 with TRBJ1-6, with TRBD1 matching 7 bases. Germline V gives CDR1 SSHAT, CDR2 FNYEAQ (reference sequence). The CDR3 is 16 amino acids. This chain's CDR3 is CASSHRQGHYNSPLHF. In DNA form, the CDR3 reads TGTGCTAGCAGCCACCGACAGGGCCACTATAATTCACCCCTCCACTTT. Full variable domain (remainder filled in from reference TRBV7-7 and TRBJ1-6): GAGVSQSPRYKVTKRGQDVTLRCDPISSHATLYWYQQALGQGPEFLTYFNYEAQPDKSGLPSDRFSAERPEGSISTLTIQRTEQRDSAMYRCASSHRQGHYNSPLHFGNGTRLTVT.

With regard to this clone: Its ends do not fully match the called genes, so a read error is possible. V usage is TRBV6-5 and J usage is TRBJ1-4; 7 nucleotides align to TRBD1. The germline V gene has CDR1 MNHEY and CDR2 SVGAGI. This CDR3 is 14 amino acids long. Here the CDR3 DNA reads TGTGCCAGCAGTCCCAGGGGGTTTAATGAAAAACTGCTTTTT. Its translation is CASSPRGFNEKLLF.

V is TRBV6-5 and J is TRBJ1-3; the D gene is possibly TRBD1 (5 bases). Deletions cut 2 bases from V and 0 bases from J, with 11 bases between. The length of the CDR3 is 16 residues. The germline V gene encodes CDR1 MNHEY and CDR2 SVGAGI. CDR3 nucleotides: TGTGCCAGCAGTTACGGGGGGGACTTCTCTGGAAACACCATATATTTT. Amino acid sequence: CASSYGGDFSGNTIYF.

The rearrangement links TRBV2 to TRBJ2-7; D might be TRBD2 (6 bases). In germline, CDR1 is SNHLY, CDR2 FYNNEI. This CDR3 region has 14 residues. V lost 2 bases, J lost 4 bases, and 12 bases lay in between. The CDR3 spells CASSEHSGRYEQYF. The CDR3 DNA follows: TGTGCCAGCAGTGAACATTCAGGGAGGTACGAGCAGTACTTC.

This clone has a single count. This sequence joins TRBV7-9 and TRBJ2-7, with TRBD1 matching over 8 bases. CDR1 and CDR2 (germline): SEHNR, FQNEAQ (reference sequence). V was clipped by 1 base and J by 6 bases; unmatched bases: 2. The length of the CDR3 is 13 residues. The CDR3 nucleotides read TGTGCCAGCAGCTTAGGCACAGGGGGCGAGCAGTACTTC. Its protein is CASSLGTGGEQYF.

The chain has TRBV30 and TRBJ2-7, with D uncertain. Germline V gene sequence: CDR1 GTSNPN, CDR2 SVGIG (reference sequence). V lost 0 bases and J lost 1, with 19 bases in between. CDR3 length equals 17 residues. The CDR3 coding sequence is TGTGCCTGGAGTGTACCCCTGGGCAGGTCTTCATCCTACGAGCAGTACTTC. Its protein product is CAWSVPLGRSSSYEQYF.

This clone is a singleton in its sample. This rearrangement joins TRBV4-1 to TRBJ2-7, with unresolved D. V shed 1 base and J shed 0 bases, with 10 bases lying between them. The germline gives CDR1 MGHRA, CDR2 YSYEKL. This CDR3 contains 15 residues. For the CDR3, the DNA is TGCGCCAGCAGCCAAGTCAACTTGTTCTCCTACGAGCAGTACTTC. Its translation: CASSQVNLFSYEQYF.

This sequence joins TRBV7-2 and TRBJ1-5, with D perhaps TRBD1 (6 bases). Per the germline V gene, CDR1 is SGHTA and CDR2 is FQGNSA. V shed 2 bases and J shed 1 base, with 9 bases lying between them. The CDR3 consists of 15 residues. The CDR3 sequence: CASSLIGGSNQPQHF. CDR3 DNA sequence: TGTGCCAGCAGCTTAATAGGGGGAAGCAATCAGCCCCAGCATTTT.